This T cell receptor beta chain derives from a study of control samples from healthy donors and cancer patients. Sequenced by immunoSEQ multiplex PCR; TCRdb stores in-frame clones only, minus some. Of 80,000 to 85,000 clones listed, around nine tenths are singletons. In its sample, this clone was seen a few times. The sequencing input was blood. This TCR was sampled from a woman aged 50 to 60 in good health.

The CDR3: CASSFGGQNTGELFF. The CDR3 nucleotides are TGCGCCAGCAGTTTTGGGGGGCAGAACACCGGGGAGCTGTTTTTT. The V call is TRBV5-1, the J call TRBJ2-2; D may correspond to TRBD1 or TRBD2 (6 bases each). The CDR3 totals 15 residues. V lost 5 bases to trimming and J lost 1 base, with 12 bases between them. Germline CDR1 is SGHRS and CDR2 is YFSETQ.